Listed here are 8 T cell receptor beta chains from one sample, sequenced in a study of cytomegalovirus exposure and HLA in healthy donors. The PCR had 60 Vbeta and 13 Jbeta primers. The repertoire was sequenced with immunoSEQ multiplex PCR; TCRdb's copy has only in-frame clones and lacks some. Altogether around 140,000 clones are present, about four fifths being singletons, with the ten largest covering roughly 5.6%. The sequencing input was PBMCs. These receptors all come from a woman aged 40 to 50 in good health and CMV-seropositive.

The chain joins TRBV28 to TRBJ2-5, with D perhaps TRBD1 (6 bases). The V gene lost 7 bases and the J gene lost 3 bases, with 9 bases spanning the gap. Germline V gene sequence: CDR1 MDHEN, CDR2 SYDVKM. CDR3 length: 12 residues. CDR3 protein: CASKDSKETQYF. The CDR3 DNA sequence: TGTGCCAGCAAGGACAGCAAAGAGACCCAGTACTTC.

The chain links TRBV2 to TRBJ2-7; maybe TRBD1 (6 bases). V gave up 5 bases and J gave up 1 base, with 12 bases separating them. This CDR3 is built from 14 residues. Germline CDR1 is SNHLY and CDR2 is FYNNEI. The CDR3 loop is CASSITGWSYEQYF. The CDR3, as DNA: TGTGCCAGCAGTATCACAGGGTGGTCCTACGAGCAGTACTTC.

This clone was counted a single time. This rearrangement joins TRBV11-2 to TRBJ2-7, with D uncertain. Germline CDR1 reads SGHAT; CDR2 reads FQNNGV. The CDR3 runs 14 residues. With 5 bases removed from V and 0 bases from J, the gap between germline ends came to 11 bases. The CDR3 nucleotides read TGTGCCAGCAGCCAGCTCTCTAGCTCCTACGAGCAGTACTTC. Encoded protein: CASSQLSSSYEQYF.

The V gene is TRBV5-4, the J gene TRBJ1-1; no clear D gene. CDR1 and CDR2 (germline): SGHNT, YYREEE (reference sequence). The CDR3 extends over 15 amino acids. V lost 5 bases and J 1 base, leaving 15 bases between the germline ends. The CDR3 DNA is TGTGCCAGCAGACCCACCCTAGCGCAGAACACTGAAGCTTTCTTT. This gives the protein CASRPTLAQNTEAFF.

The genes are TRBV5-4 and TRBJ2-5; D gene ambiguous. With 4 bases removed from V and 5 bases from J, the gap between germline ends came to 15 bases. This CDR3 contains 14 residues. The V gene's germline CDR1 is SGHNT and CDR2 YYREEE (reference sequence). CDR3 protein: CASSLPDQRETQYF. In DNA, the CDR3 is TGTGCCAGCAGCCTCCCCGATCAGAGGGAGACCCAGTACTTC.

The J gene is TRBJ2-1, the V gene TRBV27; maybe TRBD2 (5 bases). The CDR3 is 15 amino acids. Germline CDR1 and CDR2: MNHEY and SMNVEV (reference sequence). Trimming took 6 bases from V and 0 from J, leaving 12 bases between them. CDR3 amino acids: CASSQSGSSYNEQFF. CDR3 nucleotides: TGTGCCAGCAGCCAAAGCGGAAGCTCCTACAATGAGCAGTTCTTC.

The V gene is TRBV7-2, the J gene TRBJ1-2; the match to TRBD1 covers 8 bases. Germline lookup yields CDR1 SGHTA and CDR2 FQGNSA. The CDR3 totals 15 residues. With V trimmed by 5 bases and J by 4 bases, 9 bases remained unmatched. CDR3 loop: CASSQKGGTGYGYTF. CDR3 in DNA: TGTGCCAGCAGCCAAAAGGGAGGGACAGGCTATGGCTACACCTTC.

This clone was seen a single time. The chain uses TRBV28 and TRBJ2-1; tentative D call: TRBD2 (5 bases). Trimming removed 7 bases at V and 8 bases at J, with 15 bases between. Germline CDR1 and CDR2: MDHEN and SYDVKM. This CDR3 comprises 13 residues. CDR3 in amino acids: CASTGPPSHEQFF. The CDR3 coding sequence is TGTGCCAGCACTGGGCCTCCTAGCCATGAGCAGTTCTTC.